This record concerns one T cell receptor (beta chain) sequence. Its target is unknown. Per germline, CDR1 MNHEY and CDR2 SVGAGI. The V gene end was trimmed by 2 bases and the J gene end by 3 bases; junction bases not matched to a gene: 2. The CDR3 is 14 amino acids. PCR employed 60 Vbeta and 13 Jbeta primers. Method: immunoSEQ multiplex PCR; TCRdb's copy keeps in-frame clones and lacks some. This sample's clone table lists 96,000 or so clones. This specimen comes from a study of cytomegalovirus exposure and HLA in healthy donors. General study points: Later genetic work tied a missense DCLRE1C variant to beta-chain V and J trimming. Reports showed the classifier diagnosing cytomegalovirus status with high specificity and sensitivity. Fewer N-insertions than the roughly 630-donor mean were reportedly shown by an Asian-associated ancestry cluster in a later analysis.

Specimen: PBMCs. The sequence was obtained from a girl between 5 and 17 years old in good health and CMV-seropositive. The chain carries TRBV6-5 and TRBJ2-7, with 9 nucleotides matching TRBD1. CDR3 amino acids: CASSYGTGNYEQYF. As DNA, the CDR3 is TGTGCCAGCAGTTACGGGACAGGGAACTACGAGCAGTACTTC.